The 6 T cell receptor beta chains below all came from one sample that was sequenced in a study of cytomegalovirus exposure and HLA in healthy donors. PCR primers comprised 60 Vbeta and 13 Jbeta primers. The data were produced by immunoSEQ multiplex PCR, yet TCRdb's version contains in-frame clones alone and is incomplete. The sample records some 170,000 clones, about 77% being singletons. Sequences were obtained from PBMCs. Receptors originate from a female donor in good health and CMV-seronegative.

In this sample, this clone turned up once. CDR3 in amino acids: CASSPLAGADTQYF. CDR3 DNA sequence: TGTGCCAGCAGCCCGCTAGCGGGGGCCGATACGCAGTATTTT. The chain couples TRBV5-4 to TRBJ2-3; 10 positions agree with TRBD2. The CDR3 is 14 residues long. The trim removed 4 bases at V and 6 bases at J, leaving 5 bases unmatched. Germline CDR1 reads SGHNT; CDR2 reads YYREEE (reference sequence).

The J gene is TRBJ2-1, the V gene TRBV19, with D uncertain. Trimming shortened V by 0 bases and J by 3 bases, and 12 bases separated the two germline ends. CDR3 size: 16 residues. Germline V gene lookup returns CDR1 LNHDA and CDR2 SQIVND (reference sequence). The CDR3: CASSIEQQWIYNEQFF. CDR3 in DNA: TGTGCCAGTAGTATAGAACAACAGTGGATCTACAATGAGCAGTTCTTC.

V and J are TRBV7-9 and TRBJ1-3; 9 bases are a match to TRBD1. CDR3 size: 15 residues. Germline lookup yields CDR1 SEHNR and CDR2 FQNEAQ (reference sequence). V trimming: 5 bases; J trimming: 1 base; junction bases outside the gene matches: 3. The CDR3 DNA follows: TGTGCCAGCAGCCCACAGGGGGCATCTGGAAACACCATATATTTT. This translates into CASSPQGASGNTIYF.

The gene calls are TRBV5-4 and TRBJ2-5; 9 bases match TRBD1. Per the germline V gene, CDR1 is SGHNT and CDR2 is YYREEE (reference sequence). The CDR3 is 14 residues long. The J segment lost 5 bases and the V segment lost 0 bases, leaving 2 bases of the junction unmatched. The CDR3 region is CASSLGTGDETQYF. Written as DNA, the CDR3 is TGTGCCAGCAGCTTGGGGACAGGGGACGAGACCCAGTACTTC.

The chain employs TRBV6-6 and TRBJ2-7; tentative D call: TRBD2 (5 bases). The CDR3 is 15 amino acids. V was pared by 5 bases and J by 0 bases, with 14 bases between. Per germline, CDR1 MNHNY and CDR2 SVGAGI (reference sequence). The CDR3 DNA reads TGTGCCAGCAGTCCCCTGAAGAGGGCCTCCTACGAGCAGTACTTC. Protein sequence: CASSPLKRASYEQYF.

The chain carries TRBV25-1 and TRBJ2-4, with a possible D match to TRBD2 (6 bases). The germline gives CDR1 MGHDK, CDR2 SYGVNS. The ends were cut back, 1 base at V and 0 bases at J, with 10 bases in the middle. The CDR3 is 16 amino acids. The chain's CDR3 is CASSESGGLAKNIQYF. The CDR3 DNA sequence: TGTGCCAGCAGTGAATCTGGAGGGTTAGCCAAAAACATTCAGTACTTC.